These T cell receptor beta chains were read from a single sample in a study of PD-L1 blockade in urothelial cancer. Generated by immunoSEQ multiplex PCR, the TCRdb table keeps only in-frame clones and is missing some. Of around 79,000 clones in the sample, about 82% are singletons; the top ten hold less than 8.5%. Sequencing used PBMCs, obtained around atezolizumab (anti-PD-L1) treatment. Source of these receptors: a man in his forties with urothelial cancer. Each CDR3 is given without its conserved first and last residue.

V gene,CDR3 protein
TRBV15,ATSREQGGAAGNTIY
TRBV18,ASSRSTGTGGAGNQPQH
TRBV6-5,ASSSLAGGAYEQY
TRBV28,ASSRGTTDQPQH
TRBV28,ASIVGQGGFTEAF
TRBV7-3,ASSLSGRRNEQF
TRBV6-6,AGGDRGLGGANVLT
TRBV4-2,ASSQDKSNQPQH
TRBV11-2,ASSIAGVVAEQY
TRBV30,AWTQTHSSYEQY
TRBV7-9,ASIGLAPRGELF
TRBV25-1,ASTLGEGNTEAF
TRBV7-6,ASSPGQGRLRPYEQY
TRBV11-2,ASSPGGGGTYEQY
TRBV7-9,ASSLALITSGDTDTQY
TRBV27,ASRSGEDTEAF
TRBV27,ASRRAPSPAF
TRBV28,ASSRRTEAF